The rows below give T cell receptor beta chains drawn from one sample of a study of blood T cell repertoires in COVID-19. Sequenced by immunoSEQ multiplex PCR; TCRdb stores in-frame clones only, minus some. Among about 370,000 clones listed, roughly 90% were seen once. Sequencing was carried out using peripheral blood. The receptors originated from a woman in her twenties or thirties with COVID-19, enrolled during active disease. Both conserved end residues are part of each CDR3. The D gene is left open where the match is weak. Clone size is given for some rows only: seen once, a few or many times, or a class if the clone is expanded.

D gene | clone size | J gene | V gene | CDR3 DNA | CDR3 protein
TRBD1 | few | TRBJ1-6 | TRBV7-9 | TGTGCCAGCAGCTTGGCAGGGGGAGATTCACCCCTCCACTTT | CASSLAGGDSPLHF
- | - | TRBJ1-2 | TRBV6-1 | TGTGCCAGCAGTGAAGACAGGGACTATGGCTACACCTTC | CASSEDRDYGYTF
TRBD1 | - | TRBJ1-4 | TRBV5-1 | TGCGCCAGCAGCTTGACAGGGGGTGAAAAACTGTTTTTT | CASSLTGGEKLFF
- | - | TRBJ1-1 | TRBV6-5 | TGTGCCAGCAGCCCGAGCAGGTCCCGCGCTTTCTTT | CASSPSRSRAFF
TRBD2 | few | TRBJ2-1 | TRBV19 | TGTGCCAGTAGTATTGGACTAGCGGGAGGGATGTACAATGAGCAGTTCTTC | CASSIGLAGGMYNEQFF
- | - | TRBJ1-3 | TRBV18 | TGTGCCAGCTCACCACCGATCCCGGTCCCCGGAAACACCATATATTTT | CASSPPIPVPGNTIYF
TRBD1 | - | TRBJ1-2 | TRBV7-9 | TGTGCCAGCAGCGTTACAGGGGGCGGGAGCGGCTACACCTTC | CASSVTGGGSGYTF
TRBD1 | - | TRBJ2-5 | TRBV27 | TGTGCCAGCAGTTTTTTAGGACAGGGATATGAGACCCAGTACTTC | CASSFLGQGYETQYF
TRBD1 | - | TRBJ2-5 | TRBV6-2/TRBV6-3 | TGTGCCAGCAGTTACCCCCTTCCGGGACAGACCGTGACCCAGTACTTC | CASSYPLPGQTVTQYF
- | - | TRBJ1-1 | TRBV27 | TGTGCCAGCAGCGAATCGGGAGGCCCTGAAGCTTTCTTT | CASSESGGPEAFF
TRBD1 | many | TRBJ2-2 | TRBV6-4 | TGTGCCAGCAGTAGGACAGGGGACACCGGGGAGCTGTTTTTT | CASSRTGDTGELFF
- | once | TRBJ2-5 | TRBV19 | TGTGCCAGTAGTATAGATCTTCAACGGGAGACCCAGTACTTC | CASSIDLQRETQYF
- | - | TRBJ1-2 | TRBV9 | TGTGCCAGCAGCCCCACTCTCGGGGGGGCCTATGGCTACACCTTC | CASSPTLGGAYGYTF
TRBD1 | once | TRBJ2-5 | TRBV19 | TGTGCCAGTAGTACGTCCGGGACAGGGACCCAAGAGACCCAGTACTTC | CASSTSGTGTQETQYF
TRBD1 | once | TRBJ2-3 | TRBV5-1 | TGCGCCAGCAGCTTGGATGGGCAGGGGGCAGATACGCAGTATTTT | CASSLDGQGADTQYF
- | - | TRBJ2-7 | TRBV5-8 | TGTGCCAGCAGCTTGGTCCGGAGCGGAGCCGACGCCTACGAGCAGTACTTC | CASSLVRSGADAYEQYF
TRBD2 | - | TRBJ2-2 | TRBV27 | TGTGCCAGCAGTTTTTGGACTAGCGGGGGGGTACGGTTAGGCGGGGAGCTGTTTTTT | CASSFWTSGGVRLGGELFF